The TCR beta chain described here comes from a study of tumor-infiltrating lymphocytes in oesophageal squamous cell carcinoma. TCRdb called the PCR reads again in MiXCR, with one record for every CDR3 protein. The sample has 20,000 to 25,000 distinct CDR3 sequences, more than 35% seen once. Germline CDR1 reads SGHTA; CDR2 reads FQGNSA. The CDR3 extends over 14 amino acids. Trimming at V came to 5 bases and at J to 6 bases, leaving 4 bases not matched to a gene. This clonotype was recorded only once. The sequence came from a male donor with esophageal squamous cell carcinoma. V usage is TRBV7-2 and J usage is TRBJ2-3, with 11 bases matching TRBD2. The sequenced sample consisted of esophageal tumor tissue. CDR3 region: CASSRLAGSDTQYF. In DNA form, the CDR3 reads TGTGCCAGCAGCCGACTAGCGGGATCTGATACGCAGTATTTT.